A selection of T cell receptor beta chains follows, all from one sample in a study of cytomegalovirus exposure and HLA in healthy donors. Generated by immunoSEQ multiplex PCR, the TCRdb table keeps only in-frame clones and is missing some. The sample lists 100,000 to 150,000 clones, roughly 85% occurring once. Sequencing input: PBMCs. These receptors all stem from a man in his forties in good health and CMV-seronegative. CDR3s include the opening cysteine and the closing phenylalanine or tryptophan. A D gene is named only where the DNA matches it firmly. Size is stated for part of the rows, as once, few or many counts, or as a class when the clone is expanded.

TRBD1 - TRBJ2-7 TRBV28 TGTGCCAGCAGCTTCGGGACAGGAAAATCCTACGAGCAGTACTTC CASSFGTGKSYEQYF
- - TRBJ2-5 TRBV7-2 TGTGCCAGCAGCGCGACAGCGGAGACCCAGTACTTC CASSATAETQYF
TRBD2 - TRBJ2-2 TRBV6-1 TGTGCCAGCCTCCAAACTAGCGGGAGCTCCGGGGAGCTGTTTTTT CASLQTSGSSGELFF
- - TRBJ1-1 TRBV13 TGTGCCAGCAGCGCTTTCACAAAGAACACTGAAGCTTTCTTT CASSAFTKNTEAFF
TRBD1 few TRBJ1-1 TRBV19 TGTGCCAGTAGTTACCGGGACAGGGGATTAGCTTTCTTT CASSYRDRGLAFF
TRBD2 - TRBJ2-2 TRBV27 TGTGCCAGCGGTGGTGGGGAGGGTCGGACCGGGGAGCTGTTTTTT CASGGGEGRTGELFF
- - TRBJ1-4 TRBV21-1 TGTGCCAACCTCGGACAGCCAACTAATGAAAAACTGTTTTTT CANLGQPTNEKLFF
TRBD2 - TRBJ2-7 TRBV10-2 TGCGCCAGCACCCGGGTTAGCGGGCAACAGTACTTC CASTRVSGQQYF
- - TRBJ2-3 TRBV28 TGTGCCAGCAGTTCTTTCCTACAGGGAGGGCGCGGGGATACGCAGTATTTT CASSSFLQGGRGDTQYF
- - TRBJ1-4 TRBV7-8 TGTGCCAGCAGCTTAGGAAACGGGGGGAATGAAAAACTGTTTTTT CASSLGNGGNEKLFF
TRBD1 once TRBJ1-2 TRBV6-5 TGTGCCAGCAGTTACCACACGGGACAGGGGGCTCATGGCTACACCTTC CASSYHTGQGAHGYTF
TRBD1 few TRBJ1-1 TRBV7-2 TGTGCCAGCAGCTCTCAGGGGGCCCCGAACACTGAAGCTTTCTTT CASSSQGAPNTEAFF
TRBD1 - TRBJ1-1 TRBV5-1 TGCGCCAGCAGCACCCGACAGGGGAACACTGAAGCTTTCTTT CASSTRQGNTEAFF
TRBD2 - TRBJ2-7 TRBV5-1 TGCGCCAGCAGGGCTAGCGGGAGTATGGGGCAGTACTTC CASRASGSMGQYF
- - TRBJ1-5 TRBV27 TGTGCCAGCAGTTTGTGGGAGGGTCAGCCCCAGCATTTT CASSLWEGQPQHF
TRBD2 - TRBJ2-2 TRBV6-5 TGTGCCAGCAGTTCAGCGGGGGCCCAGAACACCGGGGAGCTGTTTTTT CASSSAGAQNTGELFF
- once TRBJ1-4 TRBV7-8 TGTGCCAGCAGCTCCCGGACAGCAACTAATGAAAAACTGTTTTTT CASSSRTATNEKLFF
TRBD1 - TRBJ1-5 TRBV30 TGTGCCTGGGAACAGGGGGGCAATCAGCCCCAGCATTTT CAWEQGGNQPQHF
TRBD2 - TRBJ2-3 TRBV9 TGTGCCAGCAGCGTGGAGCGGGAGGAATACACAGATACGCAGTATTTT CASSVEREEYTDTQYF
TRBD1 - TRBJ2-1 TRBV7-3 TGTGCCAGCAGCTTGACAGGGGGTCAGGGGGATGAGCAGTTCTTC CASSLTGGQGDEQFF
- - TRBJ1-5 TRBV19 TGTGCCAGTAGTATGGGCGAAGCGGGTCGGGGGGGCAATCAGCCCCAGCATTTT CASSMGEAGRGGNQPQHF
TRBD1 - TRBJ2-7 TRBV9 TGTGCCAGCAGCCTGGGACAGGGGGCTGGGTACGAGCAGTACTTC CASSLGQGAGYEQYF